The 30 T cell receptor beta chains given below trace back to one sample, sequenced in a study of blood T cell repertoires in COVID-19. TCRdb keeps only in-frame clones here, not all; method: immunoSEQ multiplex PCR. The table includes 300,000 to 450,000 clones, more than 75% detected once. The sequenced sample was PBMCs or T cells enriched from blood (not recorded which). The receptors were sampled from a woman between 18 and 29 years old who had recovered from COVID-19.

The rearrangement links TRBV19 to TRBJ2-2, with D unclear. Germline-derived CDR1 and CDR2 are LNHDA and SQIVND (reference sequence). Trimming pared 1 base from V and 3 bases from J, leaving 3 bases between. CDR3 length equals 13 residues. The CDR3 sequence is CASSIGDTGELFF. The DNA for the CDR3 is TGTGCCAGTAGTATAGGAGACACCGGGGAGCTGTTTTTT.

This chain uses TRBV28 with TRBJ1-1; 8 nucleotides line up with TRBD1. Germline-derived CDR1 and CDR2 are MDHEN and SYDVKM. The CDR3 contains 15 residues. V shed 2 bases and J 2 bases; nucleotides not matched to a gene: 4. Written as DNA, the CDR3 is TGTGCCAGCAGTTTACAGGGGGCTGGAAACACTGAAGCTTTCTTT. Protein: CASSLQGAGNTEAFF.

The CDR3 here is CSVKTSADTQYF. In DNA, the CDR3 is TGCAGCGTAAAAACTAGCGCAGATACGCAGTATTTT. The V gene is TRBV29-1, the J gene TRBJ2-3, with 7 bases lining up with TRBD2. The CDR3 consists of 12 residues. CDR1 is SQVTM, CDR2 ANQGSEA, per germline. V lost 6 bases to trimming and J lost 4 bases; unmatched junction nucleotides: 4.

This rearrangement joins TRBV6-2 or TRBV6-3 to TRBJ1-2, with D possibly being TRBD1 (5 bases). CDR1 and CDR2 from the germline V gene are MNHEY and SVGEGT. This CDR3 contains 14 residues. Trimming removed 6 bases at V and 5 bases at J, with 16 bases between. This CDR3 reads CASSHAGGSYGYTF. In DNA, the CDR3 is TGTGCCAGCAGCCACGCGGGGGGTTCATATGGCTACACCTTC.

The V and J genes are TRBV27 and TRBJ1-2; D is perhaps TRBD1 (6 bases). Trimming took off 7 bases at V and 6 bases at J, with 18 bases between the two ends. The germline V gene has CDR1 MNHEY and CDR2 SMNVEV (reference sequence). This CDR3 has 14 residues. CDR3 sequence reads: CASTRPGTMDGYTF. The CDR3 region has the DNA TGTGCCAGCACTCGCCCGGGGACAATGGATGGCTACACCTTC.

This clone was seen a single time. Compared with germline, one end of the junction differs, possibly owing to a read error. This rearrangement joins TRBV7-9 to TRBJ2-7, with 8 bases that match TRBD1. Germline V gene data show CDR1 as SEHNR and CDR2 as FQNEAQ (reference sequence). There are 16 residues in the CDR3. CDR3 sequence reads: CASSLASGTGGDEQYF. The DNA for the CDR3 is TGTGCCAGCAGCCTAGCGTCCGGGACAGGAGGGGACGAGCAGTACTTC.

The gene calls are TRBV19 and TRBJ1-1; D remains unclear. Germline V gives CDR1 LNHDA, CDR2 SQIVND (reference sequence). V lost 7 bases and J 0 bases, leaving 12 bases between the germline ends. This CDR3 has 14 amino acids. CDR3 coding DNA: TGTGCCAGTACTGCCGGGTGGTTGAACACTGAAGCTTTCTTT. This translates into CASTAGWLNTEAFF.

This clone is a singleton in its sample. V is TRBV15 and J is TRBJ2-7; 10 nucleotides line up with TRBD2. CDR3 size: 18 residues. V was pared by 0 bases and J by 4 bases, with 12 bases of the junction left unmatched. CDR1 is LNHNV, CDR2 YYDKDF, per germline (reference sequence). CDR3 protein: CATSRDLGVAGGGYEQYF. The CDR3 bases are TGTGCCACCAGCAGAGACCTCGGGGTAGCGGGGGGCGGATACGAGCAGTACTTC.

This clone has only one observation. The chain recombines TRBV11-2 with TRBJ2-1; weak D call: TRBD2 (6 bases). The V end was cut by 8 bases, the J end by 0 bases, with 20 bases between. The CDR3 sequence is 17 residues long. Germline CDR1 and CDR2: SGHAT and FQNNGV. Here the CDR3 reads CASDPSRPGSSYNEQFF. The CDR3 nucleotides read TGTGCCAGCGACCCCTCCAGGCCCGGGAGCTCCTACAATGAGCAGTTCTTC. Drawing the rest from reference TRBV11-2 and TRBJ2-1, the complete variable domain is EAGVAQSPRYKIIEKRQSVAFWCNPISGHATLYWYQQILGQGPKLLIQFQNNGVVDDSQLPKDRFSAERLKGVDSTLKIQPAKLEDSAVYLCASDPSRPGSSYNEQFFGPGTRLTVL.

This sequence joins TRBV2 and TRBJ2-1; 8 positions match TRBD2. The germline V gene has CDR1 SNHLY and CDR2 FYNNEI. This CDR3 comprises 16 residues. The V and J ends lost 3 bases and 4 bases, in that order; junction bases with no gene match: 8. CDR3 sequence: CASSDGAGVLYNEQFF. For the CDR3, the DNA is TGTGCCAGCAGTGACGGAGCGGGGGTGTTATACAATGAGCAGTTCTTC.

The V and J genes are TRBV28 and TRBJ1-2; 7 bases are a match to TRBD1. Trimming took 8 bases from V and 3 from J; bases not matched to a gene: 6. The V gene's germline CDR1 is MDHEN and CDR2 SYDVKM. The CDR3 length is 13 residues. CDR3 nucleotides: TGTGCCAGCTCTGCCAGGGGGTACTATGGCTACACCTTC. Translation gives CASSARGYYGYTF.

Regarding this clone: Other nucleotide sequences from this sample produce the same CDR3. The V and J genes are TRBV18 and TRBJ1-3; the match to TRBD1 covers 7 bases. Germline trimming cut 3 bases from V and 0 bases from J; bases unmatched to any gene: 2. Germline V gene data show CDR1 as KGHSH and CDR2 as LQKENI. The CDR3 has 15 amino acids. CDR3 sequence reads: CASSPGQISGNTIYF. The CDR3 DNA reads TGTGCCAGCTCACCGGGACAGATCTCTGGAAACACCATATATTTT.

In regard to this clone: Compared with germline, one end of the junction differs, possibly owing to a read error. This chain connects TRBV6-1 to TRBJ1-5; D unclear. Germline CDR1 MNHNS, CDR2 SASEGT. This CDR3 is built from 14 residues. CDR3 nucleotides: TGTGCCAGCAATGAAGGAGGAGGCAATCAGCCCCAGCATTTT. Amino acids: CASNEGGGNQPQHF.

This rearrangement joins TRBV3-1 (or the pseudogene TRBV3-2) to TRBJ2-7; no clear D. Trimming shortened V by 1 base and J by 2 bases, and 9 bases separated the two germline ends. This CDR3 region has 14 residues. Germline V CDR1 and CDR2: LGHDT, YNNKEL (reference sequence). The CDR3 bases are TGTGCCAGCAGCCAAGCCCCAGGCACCTACGAGCAGTACTTC. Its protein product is CASSQAPGTYEQYF.

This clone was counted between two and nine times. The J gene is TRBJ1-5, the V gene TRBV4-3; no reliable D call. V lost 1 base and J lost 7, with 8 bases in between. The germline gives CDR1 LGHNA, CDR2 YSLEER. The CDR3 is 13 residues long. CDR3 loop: CASSQALRQPQHF. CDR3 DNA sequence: TGCGCCAGCAGCCAAGCCCTCAGGCAGCCCCAGCATTTT.

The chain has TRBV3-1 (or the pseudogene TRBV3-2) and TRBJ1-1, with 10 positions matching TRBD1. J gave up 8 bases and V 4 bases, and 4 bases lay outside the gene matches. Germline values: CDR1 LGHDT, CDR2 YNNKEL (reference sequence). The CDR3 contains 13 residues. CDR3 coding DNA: TGTGCCAGCAGCCCTCGGACAGGGGGGGAAGCTTTCTTT. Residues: CASSPRTGGEAFF.

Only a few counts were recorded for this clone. CDR3 DNA sequence: TGTGCCAGCAGTAAAGGGGGGAGGGGGAAGTCTAACTATGGCTACACCTTC. It yields the protein CASSKGGRGKSNYGYTF. This rearrangement joins TRBV6-1 to TRBJ1-2; D might be TRBD1 (6 bases). The CDR3 loop spans 17 amino acids. Trimming cost V 5 bases and J 0 bases, with 19 bases left between them. Germline V lookup: CDR1 MNHNS, CDR2 SASEGT.

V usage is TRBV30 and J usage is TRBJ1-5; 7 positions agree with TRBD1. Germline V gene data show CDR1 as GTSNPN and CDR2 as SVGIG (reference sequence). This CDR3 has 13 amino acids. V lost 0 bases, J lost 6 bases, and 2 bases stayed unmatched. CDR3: CAWSVDRFQPQHF. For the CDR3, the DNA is TGTGCCTGGAGTGTGGACAGGTTTCAGCCCCAGCATTTT.

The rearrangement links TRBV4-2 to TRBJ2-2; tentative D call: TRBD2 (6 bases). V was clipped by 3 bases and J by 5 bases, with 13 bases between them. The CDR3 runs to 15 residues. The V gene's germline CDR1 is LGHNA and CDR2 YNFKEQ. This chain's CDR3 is CASSQGSGDTGELFF. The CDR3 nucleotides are TGTGCCAGCAGCCAGGGTAGCGGAGATACCGGGGAGCTGTTTTTT.

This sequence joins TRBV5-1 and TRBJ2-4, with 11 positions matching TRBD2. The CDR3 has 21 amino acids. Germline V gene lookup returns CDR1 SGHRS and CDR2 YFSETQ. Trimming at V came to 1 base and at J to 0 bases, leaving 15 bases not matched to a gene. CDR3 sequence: CASSLPGRGLAEGVAKNIQYF. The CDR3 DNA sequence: TGCGCCAGCAGCTTGCCGGGTAGGGGACTAGCGGAAGGGGTAGCCAAAAACATTCAGTACTTC.

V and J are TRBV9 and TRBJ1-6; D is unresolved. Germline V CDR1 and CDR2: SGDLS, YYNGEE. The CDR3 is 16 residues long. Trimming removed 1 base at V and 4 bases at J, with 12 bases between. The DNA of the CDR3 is TGTGCCAGCAGCGTAAGGGAGGAGGATTATAATTCACCCCTCCACTTT. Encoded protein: CASSVREEDYNSPLHF.

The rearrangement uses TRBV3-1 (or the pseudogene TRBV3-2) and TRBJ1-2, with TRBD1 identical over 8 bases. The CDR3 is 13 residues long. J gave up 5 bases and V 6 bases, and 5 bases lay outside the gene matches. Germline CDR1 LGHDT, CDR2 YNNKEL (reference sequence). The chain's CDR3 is CASRTGVGYGYTF. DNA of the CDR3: TGTGCCAGCAGGACAGGGGTTGGATATGGCTACACCTTC.

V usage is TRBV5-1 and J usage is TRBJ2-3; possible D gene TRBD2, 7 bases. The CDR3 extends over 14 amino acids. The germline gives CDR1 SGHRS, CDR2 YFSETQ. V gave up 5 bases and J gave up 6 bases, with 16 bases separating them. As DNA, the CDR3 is TGCGCCAGCAGTGCCACCGGGGGGCGGGATACGCAGTATTTT. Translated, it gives CASSATGGRDTQYF.

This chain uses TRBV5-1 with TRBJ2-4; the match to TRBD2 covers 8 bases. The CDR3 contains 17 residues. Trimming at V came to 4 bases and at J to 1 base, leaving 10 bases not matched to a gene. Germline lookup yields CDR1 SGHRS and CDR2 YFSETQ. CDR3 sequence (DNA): TGCGCCAGCAGCGTAGATGCGGGGGGCTTGGCCAAAAACATTCAGTACTTC. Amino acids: CASSVDAGGLAKNIQYF. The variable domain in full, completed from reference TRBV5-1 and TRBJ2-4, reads KAGVTQTPRYLIKTRGQQVTLSCSPISGHRSVSWYQQTPGQGLQFLFEYFSETQRNKGNFPGRFSGRQFSNSRSEMNVSTLELGDSALYLCASSVDAGGLAKNIQYFGAGTRLSVL.

The CDR3 is CASSLIPFDRLDYGYTF. CDR3 nucleotides: TGTGCCAGCAGCTTAATCCCCTTTGACAGGTTGGACTATGGCTACACCTTC. This sequence joins TRBV7-9 and TRBJ1-2, with D perhaps TRBD1 (6 bases). V was trimmed by 2 bases and J by 3 bases, leaving 19 bases between them. Germline loops: CDR1 SEHNR, CDR2 FQNEAQ (reference sequence). This CDR3 is built from 17 residues.

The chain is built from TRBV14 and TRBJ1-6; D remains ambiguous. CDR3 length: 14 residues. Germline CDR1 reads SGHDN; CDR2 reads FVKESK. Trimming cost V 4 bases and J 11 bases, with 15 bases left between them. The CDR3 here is CASSPFKAGPPLHF. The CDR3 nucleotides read TGTGCCAGCAGCCCATTTAAAGCCGGTCCACCCCTCCACTTT.

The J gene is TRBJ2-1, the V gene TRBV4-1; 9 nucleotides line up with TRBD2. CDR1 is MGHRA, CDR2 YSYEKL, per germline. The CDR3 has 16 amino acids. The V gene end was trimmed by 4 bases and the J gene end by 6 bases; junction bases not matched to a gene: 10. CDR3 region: CASSPLLGGGGNEQFF. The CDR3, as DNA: TGCGCCAGCAGCCCGCTCTTGGGCGGGGGGGGCAATGAGCAGTTCTTC.

This CDR3 is CAWSTGGLGNQPQHF. Here the CDR3 DNA reads TGTGCCTGGTCGACAGGGGGCTTGGGCAATCAGCCCCAGCATTTT. J is TRBJ1-5 and V is TRBV30, with TRBD1 identical over 10 bases. The CDR3 loop spans 15 amino acids. The germline V gene has CDR1 GTSNPN and CDR2 SVGIG (reference sequence). The V gene end was trimmed by 5 bases and the J gene end by 2 bases; junction bases not matched to a gene: 6. The full variable domain, in which reference TRBV30 and TRBJ1-5 provide the parts outside the CDR3, is SQTIHQWPATLVQPVGSPLSLECTVEGTSNPNLYWYRQAAGRGLQLLFYSVGIGQISSEVPQNLSASRPQDRQFILSSKKLLLSDSGFYLCAWSTGGLGNQPQHFGDGTRLSIL.

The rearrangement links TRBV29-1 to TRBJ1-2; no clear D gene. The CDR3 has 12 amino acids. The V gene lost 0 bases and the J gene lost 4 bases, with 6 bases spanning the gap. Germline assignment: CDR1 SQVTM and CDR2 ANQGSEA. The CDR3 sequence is CSVEERSYGYTF. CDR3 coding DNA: TGCAGCGTTGAAGAGCGGAGCTATGGCTACACCTTC.

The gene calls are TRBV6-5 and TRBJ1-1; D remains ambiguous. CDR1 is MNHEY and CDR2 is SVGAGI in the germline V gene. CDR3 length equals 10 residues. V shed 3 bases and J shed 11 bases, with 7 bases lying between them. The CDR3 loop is CASSYYGAFF. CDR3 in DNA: TGTGCCAGCAGTTATTACGGGGCTTTCTTT.